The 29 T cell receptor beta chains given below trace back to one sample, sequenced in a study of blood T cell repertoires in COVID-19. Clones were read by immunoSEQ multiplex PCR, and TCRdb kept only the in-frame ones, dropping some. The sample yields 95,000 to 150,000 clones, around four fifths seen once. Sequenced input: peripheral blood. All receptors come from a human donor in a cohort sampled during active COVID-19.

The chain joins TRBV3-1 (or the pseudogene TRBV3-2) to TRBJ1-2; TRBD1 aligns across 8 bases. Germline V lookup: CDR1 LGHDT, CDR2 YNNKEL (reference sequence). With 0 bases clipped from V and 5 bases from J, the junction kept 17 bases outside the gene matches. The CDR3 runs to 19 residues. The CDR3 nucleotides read TGTGCCAGCAGCCAAGATTTCTTGGGGGGACCGGGACAGGAATATGGCTACACCTTC. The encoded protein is CASSQDFLGGPGQEYGYTF.

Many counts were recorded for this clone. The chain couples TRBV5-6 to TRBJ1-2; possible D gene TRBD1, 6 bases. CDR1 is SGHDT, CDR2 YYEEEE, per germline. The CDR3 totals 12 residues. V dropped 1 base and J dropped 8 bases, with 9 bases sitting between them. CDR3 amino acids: CASSLYREGYTF. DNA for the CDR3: TGTGCCAGCAGCTTGTACAGGGAAGGCTACACCTTC.

The CDR3 coding sequence is TGTGCCAGCAGTCTGGGACTAGCGGGTCTCACAGATACGCAGTATTTT. Translated, it gives CASSLGLAGLTDTQYF. The chain employs TRBV27 and TRBJ2-3; TRBD2 matches 12 bases. V lost 5 bases, J lost 2 bases, and 5 bases stayed unmatched. Germline V gives CDR1 MNHEY, CDR2 SMNVEV (reference sequence). The CDR3 has 16 amino acids.

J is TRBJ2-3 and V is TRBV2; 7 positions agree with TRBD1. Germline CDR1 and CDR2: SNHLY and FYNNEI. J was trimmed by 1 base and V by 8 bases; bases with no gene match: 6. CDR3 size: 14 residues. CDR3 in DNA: TGTGCCAGCGGAACGAGGGGGCGCACAGATACGCAGTATTTT. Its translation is CASGTRGRTDTQYF.

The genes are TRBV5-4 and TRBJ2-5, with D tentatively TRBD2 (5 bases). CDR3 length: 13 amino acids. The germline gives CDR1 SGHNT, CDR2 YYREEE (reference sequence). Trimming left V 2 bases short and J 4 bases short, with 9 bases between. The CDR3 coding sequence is TGTGCCAGCAGCTTTCTAGCAGGAGAGACCCAGTACTTC. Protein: CASSFLAGETQYF.

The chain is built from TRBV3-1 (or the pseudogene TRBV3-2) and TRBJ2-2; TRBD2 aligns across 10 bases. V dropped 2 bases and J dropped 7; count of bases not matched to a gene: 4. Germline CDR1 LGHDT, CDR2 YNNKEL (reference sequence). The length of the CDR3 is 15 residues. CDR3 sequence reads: CASSQLAGEVGELFF. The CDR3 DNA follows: TGTGCCAGCAGCCAACTAGCGGGGGAGGTCGGGGAGCTGTTTTTT.

As DNA, the CDR3 is TGTGCCAGTAGAATGACAGCTTCTGGAAACACCATATATTTT. Its protein product is CASRMTASGNTIYF. The rearrangement joins TRBV19 to TRBJ1-3, with a tentative D call TRBD1 (5 bases). The CDR3 length is 14 residues. Trimming took 6 bases from V and 1 from J, leaving 10 bases between them. Looked up from germline, CDR1 is LNHDA and CDR2 is SQIVND (reference sequence). Together with reference TRBV19 and TRBJ1-3, the CDR3 gives the full variable domain: DGGITQSPKYLFRKEGQNVTLSCEQNLNHDAMYWYRQDPGQGLRLIYYSQIVNDFQKGDIAEGYSVSREKKESFPLTVTSAQKNPTAFYLCASRMTASGNTIYFGEGSWLTVV.

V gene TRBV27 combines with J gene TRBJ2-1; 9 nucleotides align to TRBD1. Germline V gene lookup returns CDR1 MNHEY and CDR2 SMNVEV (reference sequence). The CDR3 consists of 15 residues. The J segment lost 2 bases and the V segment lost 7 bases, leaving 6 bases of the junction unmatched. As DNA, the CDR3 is TGTGCCAGCAAACTCGGGACAGGGACCTACAATGAGCAGTTCTTC. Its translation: CASKLGTGTYNEQFF.

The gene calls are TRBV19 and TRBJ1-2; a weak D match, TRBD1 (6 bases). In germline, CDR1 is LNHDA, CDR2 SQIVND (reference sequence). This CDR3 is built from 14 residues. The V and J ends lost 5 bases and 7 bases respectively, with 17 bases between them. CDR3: CASSPLDSWVGYTF. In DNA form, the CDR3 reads TGTGCCAGTAGTCCTTTGGACAGTTGGGTTGGCTACACCTTC.

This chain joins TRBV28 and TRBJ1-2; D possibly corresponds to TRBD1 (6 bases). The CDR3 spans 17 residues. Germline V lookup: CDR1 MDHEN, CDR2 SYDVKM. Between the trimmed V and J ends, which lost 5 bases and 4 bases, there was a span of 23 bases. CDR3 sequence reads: CASSPTLGQGLSYGYTF. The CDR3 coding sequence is TGTGCCAGCAGTCCTACCTTGGGGCAGGGGCTTTCCTATGGCTACACCTTC.

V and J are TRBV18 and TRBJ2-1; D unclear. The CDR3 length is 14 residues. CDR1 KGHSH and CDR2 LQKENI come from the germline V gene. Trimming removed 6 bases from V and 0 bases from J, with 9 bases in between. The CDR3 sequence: CASSSESSYNEQFF. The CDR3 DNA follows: TGTGCCAGCTCCTCGGAGAGCTCCTACAATGAGCAGTTCTTC.

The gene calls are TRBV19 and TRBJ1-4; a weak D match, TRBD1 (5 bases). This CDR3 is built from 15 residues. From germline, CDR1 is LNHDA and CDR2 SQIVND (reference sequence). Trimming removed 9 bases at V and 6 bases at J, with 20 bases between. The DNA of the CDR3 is TGTGCCAGCCGCCTAAAGGCCCAGGGTGATGAAAAACTGTTTTTT. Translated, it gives CASRLKAQGDEKLFF.

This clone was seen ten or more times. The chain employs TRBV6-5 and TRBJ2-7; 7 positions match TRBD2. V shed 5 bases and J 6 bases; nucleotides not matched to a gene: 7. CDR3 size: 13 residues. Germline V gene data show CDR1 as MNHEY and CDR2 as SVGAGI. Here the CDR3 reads CASSPNPSGEQYF. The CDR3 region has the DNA TGTGCCAGCAGTCCCAACCCTAGCGGCGAGCAGTACTTC.

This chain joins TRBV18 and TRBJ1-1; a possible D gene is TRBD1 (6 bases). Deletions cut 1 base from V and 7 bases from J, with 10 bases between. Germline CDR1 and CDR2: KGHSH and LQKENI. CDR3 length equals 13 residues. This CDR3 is CASSPQGHLEAFF. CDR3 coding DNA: TGTGCCAGCTCACCACAGGGACACCTTGAAGCTTTCTTT.

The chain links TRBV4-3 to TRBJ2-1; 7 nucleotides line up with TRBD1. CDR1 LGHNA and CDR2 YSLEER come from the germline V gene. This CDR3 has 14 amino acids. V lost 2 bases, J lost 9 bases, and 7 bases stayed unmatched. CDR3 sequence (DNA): TGCGCCAGCAGCCAAACGACAGGGTTGGGTGAGCAGTTCTTC. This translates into CASSQTTGLGEQFF.

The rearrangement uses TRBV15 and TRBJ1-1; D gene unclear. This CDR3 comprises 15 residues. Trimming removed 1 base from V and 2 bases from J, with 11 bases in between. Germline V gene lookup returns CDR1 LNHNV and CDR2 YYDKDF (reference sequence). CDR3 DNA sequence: TGTGCCACCAGCAGAGCCTTTCGGGGAAACACTGAAGCTTTCTTT. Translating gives CATSRAFRGNTEAFF.

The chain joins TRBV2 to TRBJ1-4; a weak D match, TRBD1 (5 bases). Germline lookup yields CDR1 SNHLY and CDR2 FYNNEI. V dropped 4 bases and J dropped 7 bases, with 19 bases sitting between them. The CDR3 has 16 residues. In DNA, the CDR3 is TGTGCCAGCAGTGGGGGCGTGGGACTACAATCTGAAAAACTGTTTTTT. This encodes CASSGGVGLQSEKLFF.

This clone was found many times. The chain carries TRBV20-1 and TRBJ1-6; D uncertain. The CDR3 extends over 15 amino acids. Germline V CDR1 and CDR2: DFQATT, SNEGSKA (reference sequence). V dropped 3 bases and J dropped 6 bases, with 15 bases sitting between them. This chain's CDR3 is CSASLRTDSNSPLHF. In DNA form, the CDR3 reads TGCAGTGCTAGTCTACGGACTGACTCTAATTCACCCCTCCACTTT.

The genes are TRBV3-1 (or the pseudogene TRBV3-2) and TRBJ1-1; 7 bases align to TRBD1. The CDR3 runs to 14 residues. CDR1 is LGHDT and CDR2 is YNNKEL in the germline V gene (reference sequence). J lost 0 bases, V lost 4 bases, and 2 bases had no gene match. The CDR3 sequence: CASSRDSLNTEAFF. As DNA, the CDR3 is TGTGCCAGCAGCCGGGACAGCTTGAACACTGAAGCTTTCTTT.

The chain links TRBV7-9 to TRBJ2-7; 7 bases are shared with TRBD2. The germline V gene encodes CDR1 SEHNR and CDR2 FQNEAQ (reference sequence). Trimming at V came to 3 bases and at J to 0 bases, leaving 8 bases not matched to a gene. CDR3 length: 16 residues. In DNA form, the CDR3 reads TGTGCCAGCAGCTTGGGGCAGCTAGCGGACTCCTACGAGCAGTACTTC. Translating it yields CASSLGQLADSYEQYF.

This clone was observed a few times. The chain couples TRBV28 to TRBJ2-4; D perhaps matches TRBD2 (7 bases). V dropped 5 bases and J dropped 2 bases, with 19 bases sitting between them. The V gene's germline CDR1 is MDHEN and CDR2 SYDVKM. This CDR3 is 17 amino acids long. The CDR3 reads CASSPAWGRGTKNIQYF. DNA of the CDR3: TGTGCCAGCAGTCCCGCCTGGGGGAGGGGGACCAAAAACATTCAGTACTTC.

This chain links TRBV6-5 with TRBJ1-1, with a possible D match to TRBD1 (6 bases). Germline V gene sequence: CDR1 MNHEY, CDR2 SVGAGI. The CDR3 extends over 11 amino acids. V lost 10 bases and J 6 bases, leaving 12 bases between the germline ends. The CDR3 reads CATTRGSEAFF. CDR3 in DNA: TGTGCCACCACTAGGGGGTCTGAAGCTTTCTTT.

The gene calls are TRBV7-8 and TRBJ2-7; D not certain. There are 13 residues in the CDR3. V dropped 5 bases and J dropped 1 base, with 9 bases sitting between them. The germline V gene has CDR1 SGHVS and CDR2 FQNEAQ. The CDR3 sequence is CASSQTESYEQYF. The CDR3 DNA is TGTGCCAGCAGCCAGACGGAGTCCTACGAGCAGTACTTC.

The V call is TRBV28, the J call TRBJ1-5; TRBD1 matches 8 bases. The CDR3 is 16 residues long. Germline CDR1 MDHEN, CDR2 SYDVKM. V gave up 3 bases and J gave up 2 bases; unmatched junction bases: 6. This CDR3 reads CASSFRTGMGNQPQHF. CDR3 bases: TGTGCCAGCAGTTTCAGGACAGGGATGGGCAATCAGCCCCAGCATTTT. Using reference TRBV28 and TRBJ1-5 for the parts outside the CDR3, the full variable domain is DVKVTQSSRYLVKRTGEKVFLECVQDMDHENMFWYRQDPGLGLRLIYFSYDVKMKEKGDIPEGYSVSREKKERFSLILESASTNQTSMYLCASSFRTGMGNQPQHFGDGTRLSIL.

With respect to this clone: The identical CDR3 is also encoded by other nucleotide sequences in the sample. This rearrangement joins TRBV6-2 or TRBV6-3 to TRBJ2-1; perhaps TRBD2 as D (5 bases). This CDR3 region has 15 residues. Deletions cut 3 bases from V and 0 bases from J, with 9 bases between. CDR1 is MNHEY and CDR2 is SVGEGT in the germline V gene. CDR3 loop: CASSYTRSSYNEQFF. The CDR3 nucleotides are TGTGCCAGCAGTTATACTAGAAGCTCCTACAATGAGCAGTTCTTC.

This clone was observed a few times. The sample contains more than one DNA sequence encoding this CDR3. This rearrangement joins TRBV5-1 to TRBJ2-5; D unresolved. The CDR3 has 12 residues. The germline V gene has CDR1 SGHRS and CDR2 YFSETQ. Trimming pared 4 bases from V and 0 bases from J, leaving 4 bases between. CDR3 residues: CASSPDQETQYF. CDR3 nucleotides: TGCGCCAGCAGCCCCGACCAAGAGACCCAGTACTTC.

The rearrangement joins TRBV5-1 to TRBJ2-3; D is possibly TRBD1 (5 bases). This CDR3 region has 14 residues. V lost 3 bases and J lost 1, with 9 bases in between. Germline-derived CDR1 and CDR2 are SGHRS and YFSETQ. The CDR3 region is CASSYATGTDTQYF. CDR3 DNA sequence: TGCGCCAGCAGCTACGCGACAGGCACAGATACGCAGTATTTT.

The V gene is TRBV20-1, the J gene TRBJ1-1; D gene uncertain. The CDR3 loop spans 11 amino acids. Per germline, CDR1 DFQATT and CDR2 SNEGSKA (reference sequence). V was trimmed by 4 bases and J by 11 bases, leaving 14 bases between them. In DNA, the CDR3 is TGCAGTGCTACTGAAGGGCCGGGGGCTTTCTTT. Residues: CSATEGPGAFF.

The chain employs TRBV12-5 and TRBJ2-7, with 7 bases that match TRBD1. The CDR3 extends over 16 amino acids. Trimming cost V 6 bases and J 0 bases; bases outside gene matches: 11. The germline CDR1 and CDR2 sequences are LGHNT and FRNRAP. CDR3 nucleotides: TGTGCTAGTGGCCAGTCCCGGGGACAGAGCTCCTACGAGCAGTACTTC. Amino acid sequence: CASGQSRGQSSYEQYF.